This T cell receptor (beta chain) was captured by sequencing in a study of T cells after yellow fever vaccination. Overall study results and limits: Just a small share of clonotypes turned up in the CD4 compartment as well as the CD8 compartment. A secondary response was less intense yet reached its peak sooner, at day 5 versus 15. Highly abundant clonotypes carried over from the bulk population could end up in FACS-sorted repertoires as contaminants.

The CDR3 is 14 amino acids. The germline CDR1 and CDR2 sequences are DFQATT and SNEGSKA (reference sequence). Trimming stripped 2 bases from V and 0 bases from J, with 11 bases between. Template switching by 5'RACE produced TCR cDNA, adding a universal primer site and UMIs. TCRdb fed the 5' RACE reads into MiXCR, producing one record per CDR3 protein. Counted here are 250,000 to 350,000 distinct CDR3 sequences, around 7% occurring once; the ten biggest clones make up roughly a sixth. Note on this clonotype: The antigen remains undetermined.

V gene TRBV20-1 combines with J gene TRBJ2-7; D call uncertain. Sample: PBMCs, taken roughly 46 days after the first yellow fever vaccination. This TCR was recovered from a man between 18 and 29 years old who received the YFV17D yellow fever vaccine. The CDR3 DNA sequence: TGCAGTGCTAGACCTACAATGAGCTCCTACGAGCAGTACTTC. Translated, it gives CSARPTMSSYEQYF.